The 30 T cell receptor beta chains presented below share a single source sample, sequenced in a study of OX40 agonist ivuxolimab in advanced cancers. Assay: immunoSEQ multiplex PCR; the TCRdb copy retains only in-frame clones and omits some. This table has some 45,000 clones, 89% appearing once. The sample in question was CD4+ or CD8+ T cells sorted from blood, obtained in a trial of the OX40 agonist ivuxolimab. The receptors here all came from an adult with an advanced solid tumor such as melanoma, head and neck, liver or kidney cancer.

The table lists this clone with a count of one. The chain has TRBV19 and TRBJ2-1; no firm D call. Germline values: CDR1 LNHDA, CDR2 SQIVND (reference sequence). V was trimmed by 3 bases and J by 4 bases, leaving 7 bases between them. This CDR3 is built from 13 residues. The CDR3, as DNA: TGTGCCAGTAGTATTTACGATTACAATGAGCAGTTCTTC. It translates to CASSIYDYNEQFF. Full variable domain (rest looked up from reference TRBV19 and TRBJ2-1): DGGITQSPKYLFRKEGQNVTLSCEQNLNHDAMYWYRQDPGQGLRLIYYSQIVNDFQKGDIAEGYSVSREKKESFPLTVTSAQKNPTAFYLCASSIYDYNEQFFGPGTRLTVL.

V is TRBV2 and J is TRBJ1-1; tentative D call: TRBD1 (5 bases). Germline loops: CDR1 SNHLY, CDR2 FYNNEI. The ends were cut back, 7 bases at V and 6 bases at J, with 12 bases in the middle. The CDR3 has 12 residues. In DNA form, the CDR3 reads TGTGCCAGCATGGGGGGAATCGCTGAAGCTTTCTTT. Encoded protein: CASMGGIAEAFF.

J is TRBJ2-7 and V is TRBV7-9; tentative D call: TRBD2 (6 bases). The CDR3 loop spans 12 amino acids. Trimming pared 6 bases from V and 4 bases from J, leaving 10 bases between. Per germline, CDR1 SEHNR and CDR2 FQNEAQ (reference sequence). DNA for the CDR3: TGTGCCAGCAGTTCCGGGACTTACGAGCAGTACTTC. Amino acids: CASSSGTYEQYF.

The genes are TRBV11-2 and TRBJ1-3; no definite D call. Trimming cost V 5 bases and J 1 base, with 12 bases left between them. CDR1 is SGHAT, CDR2 FQNNGV, per germline. The CDR3 is 15 amino acids. The CDR3 sequence: CASSPDGISGNTIYF. In DNA, the CDR3 is TGTGCCAGCAGCCCAGACGGGATATCTGGAAACACCATATATTTT. The full variable domain, in which reference TRBV11-2 and TRBJ1-3 provide the parts outside the CDR3, is EAGVAQSPRYKIIEKRQSVAFWCNPISGHATLYWYQQILGQGPKLLIQFQNNGVVDDSQLPKDRFSAERLKGVDSTLKIQPAKLEDSAVYLCASSPDGISGNTIYFGEGSWLTVV.

The chain carries TRBV5-1 and TRBJ2-1; D gene ambiguous. Trimming left V 7 bases short and J 1 base short, with 12 bases between. This CDR3 spans 14 amino acids. Germline CDR1 is SGHRS and CDR2 is YFSETQ. This CDR3 reads CASYEGKSYNEQFF. The CDR3 bases are TGCGCCAGCTATGAAGGGAAGTCCTACAATGAGCAGTTCTTC. Together with reference TRBV5-1 and TRBJ2-1, the CDR3 gives the full variable domain: KAGVTQTPRYLIKTRGQQVTLSCSPISGHRSVSWYQQTPGQGLQFLFEYFSETQRNKGNFPGRFSGRQFSNSRSEMNVSTLELGDSALYLCASYEGKSYNEQFFGPGTRLTVL.

The chain employs TRBV2 and TRBJ2-7; TRBD2 aligns across 16 bases. V lost 8 bases and J lost 9; bases outside the gene matches: 7. The CDR3 is made up of 14 amino acids. The germline V gene encodes CDR1 SNHLY and CDR2 FYNNEI. For the CDR3, the DNA is TGTGCCAGCCCCGGGACTAGCGGGAGGGTGCCGCAGTACTTC. It codes for CASPGTSGRVPQYF.

This clone appeared a few times. V is TRBV6-1 and J is TRBJ2-1; 12 nucleotides agree with TRBD2. The CDR3 has 15 residues. Germline V gives CDR1 MNHNS, CDR2 SASEGT. Trimming removed 2 bases from V and 4 bases from J; junction bases left unmatched: 0. CDR3 sequence (DNA): TGTGCCAGCAGTGAACTAGCGGGAGGGTACAATGAGCAGTTCTTC. Its protein product is CASSELAGGYNEQFF.

The genes are TRBV7-9 and TRBJ2-3; D tentatively fits TRBD1 or TRBD2 (5 bases each). Trimming shortened V by 7 bases and J by 2 bases, and 10 bases separated the two germline ends. Looked up from germline, CDR1 is SEHNR and CDR2 is FQNEAQ (reference sequence). The CDR3 sequence is 13 residues long. CDR3 region: CASTGPLTDTQYF. In DNA, the CDR3 is TGTGCCAGCACGGGGCCTCTCACAGATACGCAGTATTTT.

The chain joins TRBV7-9 to TRBJ1-1; 8 nucleotides agree with TRBD1. Looked up from germline, CDR1 is SEHNR and CDR2 is FQNEAQ (reference sequence). The CDR3 loop spans 15 amino acids. Trimming removed 6 bases from V and 1 base from J; junction bases left unmatched: 7. The CDR3 region has the DNA TGTGCCAGCAGTATGAGGACAGGGCCGAACACTGAAGCTTTCTTT. It encodes CASSMRTGPNTEAFF.

J is TRBJ2-2 and V is TRBV6-5, with D possibly TRBD2 on 6 matching bases. With 1 base removed from V and 3 bases from J, the gap between germline ends came to 6 bases. The germline V gene encodes CDR1 MNHEY and CDR2 SVGAGI. The CDR3 loop spans 14 amino acids. The DNA of the CDR3 is TGTGCCAGCAGTTACTGGGGGGACACCGGGGAGCTGTTTTTT. Its translation is CASSYWGDTGELFF.

This clone was recorded a few times. The V call is TRBV7-9, the J call TRBJ1-2; D unresolved. This CDR3 is 11 amino acids long. Trimming took off 1 base at V and 14 bases at J, with 11 bases between the two ends. Germline V gene sequence: CDR1 SEHNR, CDR2 FQNEAQ (reference sequence). CDR3 sequence: CASSLDARGTF. CDR3 bases: TGTGCCAGCAGCTTAGACGCCCGGGGAACCTTC.

The chain carries TRBV28 and TRBJ2-7, with 7 bases fitting TRBD1. The ends lost 5 bases at V and 2 bases at J; junction bases unmatched: 15. The CDR3 extends over 17 amino acids. Germline V gene sequence: CDR1 MDHEN, CDR2 SYDVKM. The CDR3: CASSPGQLMSGAYEQYF. The CDR3 DNA sequence: TGTGCCAGCAGTCCGGGACAGCTGATGTCCGGGGCCTACGAGCAGTACTTC.

The chain carries TRBV7-7 and TRBJ2-2; D is uncertain. Germline V CDR1 and CDR2: SSHAT, FNYEAQ (reference sequence). The V gene lost 1 base and the J gene lost 6 bases, with 6 bases spanning the gap. The CDR3 is 13 amino acids. The CDR3 sequence: CASSLGFAGELFF. CDR3 bases: TGTGCCAGCAGCTTAGGGTTCGCCGGGGAGCTGTTTTTT.

This rearrangement joins TRBV29-1 to TRBJ2-5; D assignment may be TRBD1 or TRBD2 (5 bases each). The tail of the sequence fits TRBJ2-7 better, so the J call may be wrong. CDR1 and CDR2 (germline): SQVTM, ANQGSEA. The CDR3 sequence is 13 residues long. The CDR3: CSVEGVMPYEQYF. The DNA of the CDR3 is TGCAGCGTTGAGGGGGTGATGCCCTACGAGCAGTACTTC.

This clone was seen a few times. The CDR3 region has the DNA TGTGCCAGCAGCCTCGCTAGCGATACGCAGTATTTT. Its translation: CASSLASDTQYF. V is TRBV4-2 and J is TRBJ2-3, with D perhaps matching TRBD2 (5 bases). Trimming took 4 bases from V and 6 from J, leaving 8 bases between them. This CDR3 has 12 amino acids. Germline-derived CDR1 and CDR2 are LGHNA and YNFKEQ.

This sequence joins TRBV6-5 and TRBJ1-2; no firm D call. This CDR3 is 13 amino acids long. Germline V CDR1 and CDR2: MNHEY, SVGAGI. Trimming took 5 bases from V and 8 from J, leaving 15 bases between them. The CDR3 is CASSPTGPGGYTF. CDR3 in DNA: TGTGCCAGCAGTCCTACGGGTCCTGGCGGCTACACCTTC.

This chain joins TRBV25-1 and TRBJ2-2; 7 bases line up with TRBD1. V lost 6 bases to trimming and J lost 0 bases; unmatched junction nucleotides: 7. The CDR3 consists of 16 residues. CDR1 and CDR2 (germline): MGHDK, SYGVNS. Written as DNA, the CDR3 is TGTGCCAGCAGCCGCCGGGACAGAGCGAACACCGGGGAGCTGTTTTTT. It specifies CASSRRDRANTGELFF. The variable domain in full, completed from reference TRBV25-1 and TRBJ2-2, reads EADIYQTPRYLVIGTGKKITLECSQTMGHDKMYWYQQDPGMELHLIHYSYGVNSTEKGDLSSESTVSRIRTEHFPLTLESARPSHTSQYLCASSRRDRANTGELFFGEGSRLTVL.

This clone was recorded once. The chain is built from TRBV27 and TRBJ2-7, with 8 nucleotides matching TRBD1. This CDR3 region has 14 residues. Trimming removed 3 bases from V and 2 bases from J; junction bases left unmatched: 3. In germline, CDR1 is MNHEY, CDR2 SMNVEV (reference sequence). The CDR3 loop reads CASSFGTGTYEQYF. Written as DNA, the CDR3 is TGTGCCAGCAGTTTCGGGACAGGTACCTACGAGCAGTACTTC.

The chain links TRBV27 to TRBJ1-1, with a weak D call TRBD1 (5 bases). CDR3 size: 12 residues. CDR1 is MNHEY and CDR2 is SMNVEV in the germline V gene (reference sequence). V was pared by 4 bases and J by 5 bases, with 8 bases between. The CDR3 nucleotides are TGTGCCAGCAGTTCCAGGGAAACTGAAGCTTTCTTT. Protein: CASSSRETEAFF.

This clone was seen a handful of times. The chain joins TRBV7-2 to TRBJ2-7; 9 positions agree with TRBD2. J was trimmed by 3 bases and V by 10 bases; bases with no gene match: 10. Germline CDR1 SGHTA, CDR2 FQGNSA. This CDR3 region has 14 residues. DNA of the CDR3: TGTGCCATCGAGAGACTTAGCGGGGGCTACGAGCAGTACTTC. Protein product: CAIERLSGGYEQYF.

This rearrangement joins TRBV4-1 to TRBJ1-1; D uncertain. V lost 4 bases, J lost 3 bases, and 12 bases lay in between. The CDR3 extends over 14 amino acids. CDR1 and CDR2 from the germline V gene are MGHRA and YSYEKL. The CDR3, as DNA: TGCGCCAGCAGCCGGGTCGGGTTCGACACTGAAGCTTTCTTT. Translating it yields CASSRVGFDTEAFF.

For the CDR3, the DNA is TGTGCCAGCAGTGAACGCGTGGGTCTGATGATTCCCTACGAGCAGTACTTC. Encoded protein: CASSERVGLMIPYEQYF. The chain uses TRBV6-1 and TRBJ2-7; no clear D. The CDR3 consists of 17 residues. From germline, CDR1 is MNHNS and CDR2 SASEGT. Trimming left V 2 bases short and J 2 bases short, with 19 bases between.

This clone occurred once. This chain connects TRBV9 to TRBJ1-1; D unclear. Germline CDR1 reads SGDLS; CDR2 reads YYNGEE. The CDR3 length is 17 residues. V was pared by 4 bases and J by 3 bases, with 22 bases between. CDR3: CASSPPGRTSGYTEAFF. In DNA, the CDR3 is TGTGCCAGCAGCCCCCCAGGAAGGACGTCGGGTTACACTGAAGCTTTCTTT.

This chain connects TRBV5-5 to TRBJ2-3; D gene unclear. Germline CDR1 and CDR2: SGHKS and YYEKEE (reference sequence). The V end was cut by 6 bases, the J end by 6 bases, with 14 bases between. The CDR3 has 13 amino acids. The CDR3 sequence is CASTDPAVDTQYF. The DNA of the CDR3 is TGTGCCAGCACTGACCCAGCAGTTGATACGCAGTATTTT.

The V call is TRBV27, the J call TRBJ2-7; unclear D gene. V gave up 0 bases and J gave up 13 bases, with 19 bases separating them. CDR1 MNHEY and CDR2 SMNVEV come from the germline V gene (reference sequence). There are 14 residues in the CDR3. The CDR3 coding sequence is TGTGCCAGCAGTTTATCCCCCCCTGCTATGGAGCGATACTTC. It translates to CASSLSPPAMERYF.

This rearrangement joins TRBV5-1 to TRBJ2-2; possible D gene TRBD1, 5 bases. This CDR3 region has 13 residues. Per the germline V gene, CDR1 is SGHRS and CDR2 is YFSETQ. Between the trimmed V and J ends, which lost 2 bases and 11 bases, there was a span of 13 bases. CDR3 residues: CASSFTGPVELFF. The CDR3 bases are TGCGCCAGCAGCTTCACAGGACCCGTAGAGCTGTTTTTT.

This clone was observed once. This chain connects TRBV6-1 to TRBJ2-1; D possibly corresponds to TRBD2 (6 bases). CDR1 MNHNS and CDR2 SASEGT come from the germline V gene. V was cut by 5 bases and J by 4 bases, with 12 bases left in between. This CDR3 region has 14 residues. CDR3 DNA sequence: TGTGCCAGCAGTCCCGGGACTTCATACAATGAGCAGTTCTTC. This translates into CASSPGTSYNEQFF.

The chain recombines TRBV6-1 with TRBJ1-2, with TRBD1 identical over 8 bases. The V gene end was trimmed by 4 bases and the J gene end by 4 bases; junction bases not matched to a gene: 5. Germline values: CDR1 MNHNS, CDR2 SASEGT. The CDR3 runs to 14 residues. CDR3 DNA: TGTGCCAGCAGTGGGGCAGGGGGCATCTATGGCTACACCTTC. Amino acids: CASSGAGGIYGYTF.

This clone has only one observation. The chain recombines TRBV14 with TRBJ2-7; unclear D gene. The V and J ends lost 4 bases and 3 bases respectively, with 7 bases between them. CDR1 and CDR2 (germline): SGHDN, FVKESK. The CDR3 has 12 residues. The CDR3 nucleotides are TGTGCCAGCAGCCTATCCCACTACGAGCAGTACTTC. It codes for CASSLSHYEQYF.

Only one count was recorded for this clone. The same CDR3 arises from other DNA sequences in this sample as well. The chain uses TRBV9 and TRBJ2-1; no reliable D call. Germline V lookup: CDR1 SGDLS, CDR2 YYNGEE. The CDR3 sequence is 12 residues long. V was cut by 0 bases and J by 6 bases, with 4 bases left in between. Here the CDR3 reads CASSVGSNEQFF. CDR3 bases: TGTGCCAGCAGCGTAGGGAGCAATGAGCAGTTCTTC.